The present entry profiles one TCR beta chain with its context. Its antigen is not identified. This entry belongs to a study of siplizumab effects on memory and regulatory T cells. Germline CDR1 and CDR2: SGHTA and FQGNSA. The CDR3 length is 16 residues. V lost 4 bases to trimming and J lost 5 bases; unmatched junction nucleotides: 11. Using immunoSEQ multiplex PCR, the repertoire was profiled, and TCRdb retains in-frame clones only, with some absent. The repertoire holds approximately 100,000 clones, with 90% to 95% as singletons. General study findings and limits: Just a small share of alloreactive clones was traced back to unstimulated subsets. Siplizumab brought about a significant reduction in alloreactive sequences traceable to unstimulated CD4+ memory cells. Unstimulated naive T cells seemed to show more diversity than memory cells did, and they also seemed to be among the major contributors to the alloresponse.

Sequenced input: non-Treg CD4+ T cells sorted from blood. This rearrangement joins TRBV7-2 to TRBJ2-5; TRBD2 matches 9 bases. This receptor was obtained from a human donor in good health. The CDR3 DNA reads TGTGCCAGCAGCTCGCTTGGCGGGGGGGCCTATGAGACCCAGTACTTC. Its translation: CASSSLGGGAYETQYF.